One and the same sample provided the 5 T cell receptor beta chains below, sequenced in a study of T cell changes during pregnancy in multiple sclerosis. Some clones are missing from TCRdb's copy, which holds only in-frame ones; the method was immunoSEQ multiplex PCR. The data show 88,000 or so clones, with about 91% seen just once and around 1.4% held by the top ten. The sequences come from peripheral blood, collected before pregnancy. These TCRs come from a female donor with multiple sclerosis, enrolled in a pregnancy study.

The chain combines TRBV4-1 with TRBJ1-1; D not certain. Trimming cost V 1 base and J 8 bases, with 8 bases left between them. Germline CDR1 reads MGHRA; CDR2 reads YSYEKL. This CDR3 is built from 12 residues. The CDR3 nucleotides read TGCGCCAGCAGCCAAGGGACTCCAGAAGCTTTCTTT. Protein: CASSQGTPEAFF.

The chain uses TRBV30 and TRBJ1-4, with 7 bases that match TRBD1. CDR3 length equals 15 residues. Germline V gene sequence: CDR1 GTSNPN, CDR2 SVGIG (reference sequence). J lost 4 bases, V lost 3 bases, and 8 bases had no gene match. The CDR3 DNA follows: TGTGCCTGGAGGCAGGGGGTGTCAATTAATGAAAAACTGTTTTTT. Residues: CAWRQGVSINEKLFF.

This sequence joins TRBV5-6 and TRBJ1-2; TRBD1 agrees at 8 bases. There are 15 residues in the CDR3. Germline CDR1 reads SGHDT; CDR2 reads YYEEEE. After removal of 4 bases from V and 4 bases from J, the junction contained 9 bases not matched to a gene. CDR3: CASSPGQASPYGYTF. The CDR3, as DNA: TGTGCCAGCAGCCCGGGACAGGCCTCCCCCTATGGCTACACCTTC.

V usage is TRBV7-9 and J usage is TRBJ2-7; TRBD2 matches 7 bases. The CDR3 is 14 residues long. CDR1 and CDR2 (germline): SEHNR, FQNEAQ (reference sequence). V gave up 4 bases and J gave up 6 bases; unmatched junction bases: 9. This CDR3 is CASSSLAQSPEQYF. Here the CDR3 DNA reads TGTGCCAGCAGCTCACTAGCGCAATCACCCGAGCAGTACTTC.

This clone was observed once. CDR3 DNA: TGTGCCATCAGCGGACAGGGTAATGAAAAACTGTTTTTT. Its protein product is CAISGQGNEKLFF. This rearrangement joins TRBV10-3 to TRBJ1-4; 8 nucleotides match TRBD1. V shed 6 bases and J 4 bases; nucleotides not matched to a gene: 1. The CDR3 is 13 amino acids. Germline values: CDR1 ENHRY, CDR2 SYGVKD.